The 21 T cell receptor beta chains reported below all come from one sample, sequenced in a study of blood T cell repertoires in COVID-19. Data came from immunoSEQ multiplex PCR; TCRdb stores just in-frame clones and leaves some out. The sample yields 250,000 to 300,000 clones, 82% seen once. The sequenced material came from peripheral blood. Receptors originate from a woman aged 18-29 years with acute or convalescent COVID-19.

This rearrangement joins TRBV27 to TRBJ1-5; the match to TRBD1 covers 8 bases. CDR3 length: 13 amino acids. Looked up from germline, CDR1 is MNHEY and CDR2 is SMNVEV (reference sequence). V lost 8 bases and J lost 8; bases outside the gene matches: 8. CDR3 nucleotides: TGTGCCAGCCGCCGGACAGGGAATAAGCCCCAGCATTTT. Protein: CASRRTGNKPQHF.

The chain combines TRBV2 with TRBJ2-6; TRBD1 matches 8 bases. V was clipped by 7 bases and J by 1 base; unmatched bases: 6. Germline V gene data show CDR1 as SNHLY and CDR2 as FYNNEI. The CDR3 is made up of 16 amino acids. The CDR3 loop reads CASTPGGWSGANVLTF. In nucleotides, the CDR3 is TGTGCCAGCACGCCAGGGGGCTGGTCTGGGGCCAACGTCCTGACTTTC.

This clone has more than one count but fewer than ten. The chain recombines TRBV27 with TRBJ2-7; weak D call: TRBD1 (6 bases). V was shortened by 5 bases and J by 2 bases, with 22 bases between the two germline ends. CDR1 is MNHEY and CDR2 is SMNVEV in the germline V gene (reference sequence). This CDR3 contains 17 residues. The CDR3 DNA reads TGTGCCAGCAGTCCACTTCAACAGGGTCTGGCAGCCTACGAGCAGTACTTC. Protein product: CASSPLQQGLAAYEQYF.

The rearrangement uses TRBV5-6 and TRBJ2-7; a weak D match, TRBD1 (5 bases). V was shortened by 0 bases and J by 2 bases, with 9 bases between the two germline ends. CDR3 length equals 14 residues. Germline V gene sequence: CDR1 SGHDT, CDR2 YYEEEE. The CDR3 protein is CASSLVAGTYEQYF. In DNA, the CDR3 is TGTGCCAGCAGCTTGGTTGCAGGGACCTACGAGCAGTACTTC.

The rearrangement uses TRBV5-1 and TRBJ1-6; a possible D gene is TRBD1 (5 bases). The CDR3 extends over 17 amino acids. V lost 0 bases to trimming and J lost 9 bases, with 19 bases between them. Germline-derived CDR1 and CDR2 are SGHRS and YFSETQ. As DNA, the CDR3 is TGCGCCAGCAGCTTGGTTACTCAGGGCAGAAATTCTTCACCCCTCCACTTT. Amino acid sequence: CASSLVTQGRNSSPLHF.

The chain has TRBV5-5 and TRBJ1-2; possible D gene TRBD1, 6 bases. V was shortened by 0 bases and J by 6 bases, with 9 bases between the two germline ends. The germline gives CDR1 SGHKS, CDR2 YYEKEE (reference sequence). The CDR3 totals 13 residues. The CDR3 sequence: CASSLGRGDGYTF. For the CDR3, the DNA is TGTGCCAGCAGCTTGGGCAGGGGCGATGGCTACACCTTC.

The rearrangement joins TRBV3-1 (or the pseudogene TRBV3-2) to TRBJ1-5, with D tentatively TRBD1 (5 bases). Germline V CDR1 and CDR2: LGHDT, YNNKEL (reference sequence). The CDR3 loop spans 17 amino acids. V lost 0 bases, J lost 4 bases, and 16 bases lay in between. In DNA form, the CDR3 reads TGTGCCAGCAGCCAAGACGGGGGGAAACTTCCTAATCAGCCCCAGCATTTT. Translating it yields CASSQDGGKLPNQPQHF.

On this clone: An end of the junction differs from the germline gene, which may be a read error. The V call is TRBV7-7, the J call TRBJ2-5; 14 bases agree with TRBD2. This CDR3 spans 15 amino acids. Germline assignment: CDR1 SSHAT and CDR2 FNYEAQ (reference sequence). Here the CDR3 DNA reads TGTGCTAGCAGCCGGGGACTAGCGGGAGTTGAGACCCAGTACTTC. This encodes CASSRGLAGVETQYF.

CDR3 residues: CASSGQGYGYTF. The CDR3 DNA sequence: TGTGCCAGTAGTGGACAGGGATATGGCTACACCTTC. The chain employs TRBV19 and TRBJ1-2; 8 bases align to TRBD1. Trimming took 5 bases from V and 5 from J; bases not matched to a gene: 1. Germline V CDR1 and CDR2: LNHDA, SQIVND (reference sequence). This CDR3 region has 12 residues.

This clone was detected once. The chain combines TRBV7-8 with TRBJ2-7; 13 bases agree with TRBD2. The CDR3 extends over 16 amino acids. Per germline, CDR1 SGHVS and CDR2 FQNEAQ. The V and J ends lost 5 bases and 6 bases, in that order; junction bases with no gene match: 10. CDR3 in DNA: TGTGCCAGCAGCCACCGTCTAGGACTAGCGGGAGTCGAGCAGTACTTC. Its protein product is CASSHRLGLAGVEQYF.

This rearrangement joins TRBV7-9 to TRBJ1-4; TRBD1 matches 9 bases. The CDR3 length is 15 residues. Germline V gives CDR1 SEHNR, CDR2 FQNEAQ (reference sequence). The ends lost 5 bases at V and 7 bases at J; junction bases unmatched: 8. The CDR3 sequence is CASSPTGGAGEKLFF. Here the CDR3 DNA reads TGTGCCAGCAGCCCAACAGGGGGCGCGGGTGAAAAACTGTTTTTT.

This clone was seen many times. The chain employs TRBV6-6 and TRBJ2-3; TRBD2 aligns across 12 bases. Germline V gene sequence: CDR1 MNHNY, CDR2 SVGAGI (reference sequence). Unmatched junction bases numbered 3, after V lost 10 bases and J lost 4 bases. There are 13 residues in the CDR3. The CDR3 protein is CATRTSGADTQYF. The CDR3 DNA follows: TGTGCCACCAGGACTAGCGGGGCAGATACGCAGTATTTT.

In this sample, this clone turned up a few times. The V call is TRBV11-3, the J call TRBJ2-1; TRBD1 matches 11 bases. V shed 1 base, J shed 13 bases, and the junction held 6 bases outside the gene matches. The CDR3 runs to 14 residues. The germline gives CDR1 SGHNT, CDR2 YENEEA. The DNA for the CDR3 is TGTGCCAGCAGCTTAGCGGGGACAGGGGGGCTCCAGTTCTTC. Its translation: CASSLAGTGGLQFF.

V and J are TRBV18 and TRBJ2-1, with a weak D call TRBD2 (5 bases). This CDR3 spans 14 amino acids. Germline CDR1 reads KGHSH; CDR2 reads LQKENI. Trimming pared 4 bases from V and 4 bases from J, leaving 11 bases between. In DNA form, the CDR3 reads TGTGCCAGCTCACTATCGGACTCATACAATGAGCAGTTCTTC. This translates into CASSLSDSYNEQFF. The variable domain in full, with the rest retrieved from reference TRBV18 and TRBJ2-1, is NAGVMQNPRHLVRRRGQEARLRCSPMKGHSHVYWYRQLPEEGLKFMVYLQKENIIDESGMPKERFSAEFPKEGPSILRIQQVVRGDSAAYFCASSLSDSYNEQFFGPGTRLTVL.

The sample holds one count of this clone. This chain connects TRBV6-6 to TRBJ2-7; a weak D match, TRBD1 (6 bases). This CDR3 has 13 amino acids. Germline V CDR1 and CDR2: MNHNY, SVGAGI (reference sequence). Trimming removed 6 bases at V and 5 bases at J, with 14 bases between. The chain's CDR3 is CASRPDSADEQYF. The CDR3, as DNA: TGTGCCAGCAGGCCGGACAGTGCGGACGAGCAGTACTTC.

The chain links TRBV11-1 to TRBJ1-1, with 8 bases identical to TRBD1. This CDR3 comprises 15 residues. The J segment lost 2 bases and the V segment lost 2 bases, leaving 4 bases of the junction unmatched. Looked up from germline, CDR1 is SGHAT and CDR2 is FQDESV (reference sequence). Here the CDR3 DNA reads TGTGCCAGCAGCTTACGGCAGGGGGCAAACACTGAAGCTTTCTTT. Protein sequence: CASSLRQGANTEAFF. The full variable domain, completed using reference TRBV11-1 and TRBJ1-1, is EAEVAQSPRYKITEKSQAVAFWCDPISGHATLYWYRQILGQGPELLVQFQDESVVDDSQLPKDRFSAERLKGVDSTLKIQPAELGDSAMYLCASSLRQGANTEAFFGQGTRLTVV.

This clone was counted a few times. J is TRBJ1-5 and V is TRBV2; possible D gene TRBD1, 6 bases. Deletions cut 6 bases from V and 2 bases from J, with 14 bases between. This CDR3 region has 15 residues. Looked up from germline, CDR1 is SNHLY and CDR2 is FYNNEI. CDR3 in DNA: TGTGCCAGCAGCAGAGAGGGGGGGGGCAATCAGCCCCAGCATTTT. It translates to CASSREGGGNQPQHF.

The chain's CDR3 is CAWRLTGPGGTEAFF. CDR3 sequence (DNA): TGTGCCTGGAGGCTGACAGGGCCGGGTGGGACTGAAGCTTTCTTT. The genes are TRBV30 and TRBJ1-1, with 7 bases aligning to TRBD1. V lost 3 bases to trimming and J lost 5 bases; unmatched junction nucleotides: 12. Germline values: CDR1 GTSNPN, CDR2 SVGIG (reference sequence). The CDR3 runs 15 residues.

The V and J genes are TRBV18 and TRBJ1-1; 9 bases align to TRBD1. This CDR3 has 15 amino acids. The germline CDR1 and CDR2 sequences are KGHSH and LQKENI. V trimming: 3 bases; J trimming: 6 bases; junction bases outside the gene matches: 8. Here the CDR3 DNA reads TGTGCCAGCTCACCCACCATCGGACAGGGGTCTGAAGCTTTCTTT. It is translated as CASSPTIGQGSEAFF.

This rearrangement joins TRBV6-5 to TRBJ2-7; 8 nucleotides align to TRBD2. CDR3 size: 15 residues. From germline, CDR1 is MNHEY and CDR2 SVGAGI. J gave up 1 base and V 0 bases, and 2 bases lay outside the gene matches. CDR3 region: CASSYSSSGSYEQYF. CDR3 nucleotide sequence: TGTGCCAGCAGTTACTCTTCTAGCGGGTCCTACGAGCAGTACTTC.

This chain uses TRBV7-2 with TRBJ1-4, with D perhaps TRBD1 (5 bases). This CDR3 contains 16 residues. Germline V gene sequence: CDR1 SGHTA, CDR2 FQGNSA. V lost 5 bases, J lost 5 bases, and 18 bases lay in between. The CDR3 reads CASSPLGGGVNEKLFF. CDR3 bases: TGTGCCAGCAGCCCACTGGGGGGAGGAGTAAATGAAAAACTGTTTTTT. Drawing the rest from reference TRBV7-2 and TRBJ1-4, the complete variable domain is GAGVSQSPSNKVTEKGKDVELRCDPISGHTALYWYRQSLGQGLEFLIYFQGNSAPDKSGLPSDRFSAERTGGSVSTLTIQRTQQEDSAVYLCASSPLGGGVNEKLFFGSGTQLSVL.